This is a list of T cell receptor beta chains from one sample in a study of cytomegalovirus exposure and HLA in healthy donors. TCRdb's table, derived via immunoSEQ multiplex PCR, lists solely in-frame clones and lacks some. This sample has 95,000 to 150,000 clones, with 65% to 80% found just once. The sequencing sample was made of PBMCs. These receptors were obtained from a man aged 60 to 69 in good health and CMV-seropositive. The CDR3 runs from the conserved cysteine through the conserved F or W. The order of the fields is J gene, clone size, V gene, D gene, CDR3 DNA, CDR3 protein. A D gene is named only where the DNA matches it firmly. The size field is filled for only some rows; it gives once, few, many or a size class.

TRBJ1-1 - TRBV9 - TGTGCCAGCAGCCCTCGTTGGAGGGGAGAGACTGAAGCTTTCTTT CASSPRWRGETEAFF
TRBJ2-3 - TRBV2 TRBD1 TGTGCCAGCGGTGAGGAGGGACAGGGAGGGACGCAGTATTTT CASGEEGQGGTQYF
TRBJ1-2 - TRBV7-9 TRBD1 TGTGCCAGCAGCTTATCAGGGGGCTACGGCTACACCTTC CASSLSGGYGYTF
TRBJ1-6 few TRBV30 - TGTGCCTGGAGTGTAGACAGGTACAATTCACCCCTCCACTTT CAWSVDRYNSPLHF
TRBJ1-2 - TRBV7-2 TRBD1 TGTGCCAGCAGCTTATCCGGGACAGCCCCTTATGGCTACACCTTC CASSLSGTAPYGYTF
TRBJ2-5 - TRBV6-1 - TGTGCCAGCAGCCAGACAGGCCTCCCGACCCAGTACTTC CASSQTGLPTQYF
TRBJ1-2 - TRBV27 - TGTGCCAGCAGTTTAACAGGACCTAACTATGGCTACACCTTC CASSLTGPNYGYTF
TRBJ2-7 - TRBV9 TRBD2 TGTGCCAGCAGCGGGGGGGGGTCGGAGCAGTACTTC CASSGGGSEQYF
TRBJ1-4 - TRBV2 TRBD1 TGTGCCAGCAGTGAGGACAGGGGGAGGGAAAAACTGTTTTTT CASSEDRGREKLFF
TRBJ1-5 few TRBV7-3 TRBD1 TGTGCCAGCAGCGCGACAGGGGGCAATCAGCCCCAGCATTTT CASSATGGNQPQHF